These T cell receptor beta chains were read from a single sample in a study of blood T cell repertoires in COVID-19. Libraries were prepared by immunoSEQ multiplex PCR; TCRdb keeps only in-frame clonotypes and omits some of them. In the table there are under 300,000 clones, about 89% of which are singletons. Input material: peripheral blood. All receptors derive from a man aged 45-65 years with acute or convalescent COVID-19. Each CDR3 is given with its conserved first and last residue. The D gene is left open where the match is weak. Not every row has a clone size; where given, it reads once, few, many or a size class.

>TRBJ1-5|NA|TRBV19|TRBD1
CASSPLGTGEPQHF
TGTGCCAGTAGTCCCCTCGGGACAGGGGAGCCCCAGCATTTT
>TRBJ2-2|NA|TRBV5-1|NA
CASSNRFSNTGELFF
TGCGCCAGCAGCAACAGGTTTTCGAACACCGGGGAGCTGTTTTTT
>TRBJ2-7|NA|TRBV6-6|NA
CASSKPQSGYEQYF
TGTGCCAGCAGTAAGCCACAATCGGGCTACGAGCAGTACTTC
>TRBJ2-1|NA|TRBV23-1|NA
CASSRDSPGFGGEQFF
TGCGCCAGCAGTCGAGATTCACCGGGGTTCGGGGGTGAGCAGTTCTTC
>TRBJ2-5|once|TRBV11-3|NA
CASSQGRGLGHSSLQETQYF
TGTGCCAGCAGCCAGGGCCGGGGATTGGGACATTCAAGCCTCCAAGAGACCCAGTACTTC
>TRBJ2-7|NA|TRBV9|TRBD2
CASSVGIAGLYEQYF
TGTGCCAGCAGCGTAGGAATAGCGGGATTATACGAGCAGTACTTC
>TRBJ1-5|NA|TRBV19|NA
CASSGRFIVSNQPQHF
TGTGCCAGTAGTGGGAGGTTTATCGTTAGCAATCAGCCCCAGCATTTT
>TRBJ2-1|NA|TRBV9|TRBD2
CASSSSGGAYNEQFF
TGTGCCAGCAGCTCGAGCGGGGGGGCCTACAATGAGCAGTTCTTC
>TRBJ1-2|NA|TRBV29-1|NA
CSAKGQMDYGYTF
TGCAGCGCGAAAGGACAGATGGACTATGGCTACACCTTC
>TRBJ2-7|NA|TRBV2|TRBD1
CASSSTGVEQYF
TGTGCCAGCAGCAGCACAGGGGTAGAGCAGTACTTC
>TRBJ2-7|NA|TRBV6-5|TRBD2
CASSSHSGGLYEQYF
TGTGCCAGCAGTTCCCATAGCGGGGGGCTATACGAGCAGTACTTC
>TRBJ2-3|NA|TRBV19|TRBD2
CASSTLLAGGPGDTQYF
TGTGCCAGTAGTACCCTACTAGCGGGGGGGCCGGGAGATACGCAGTATTTT
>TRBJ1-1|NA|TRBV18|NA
CASSPRLEAFF
TGTGCCAGCTCACCACGGCTTGAAGCTTTCTTT
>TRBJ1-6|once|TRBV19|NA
CASTWDTYNSPLHF
TGTGCCAGTACTTGGGACACCTATAATTCACCCCTCCACTTT
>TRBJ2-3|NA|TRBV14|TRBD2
CASSAGGRTDTQYF
TGTGCCAGCAGCGCGGGGGGGAGAACAGATACGCAGTATTTT
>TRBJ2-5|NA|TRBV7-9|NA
CASSSRETQYF
TGTGCCAGCAGCTCCAGAGAGACCCAGTACTTC
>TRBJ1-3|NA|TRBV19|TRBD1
CASSLSAGGLSGNTIYF
TGTGCCAGTAGCCTATCGGCAGGGGGCCTCTCTGGAAACACCATATATTTT
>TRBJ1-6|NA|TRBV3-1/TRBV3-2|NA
CASSLLGDTDNSPLHF
TGTGCCAGCAGCCTTCTCGGGGATACGGATAATTCACCCCTCCACTTT
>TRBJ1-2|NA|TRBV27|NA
CASSPSSDRTYGYTF
TGTGCCAGCAGTCCCTCTTCTGACAGGACCTATGGCTACACCTTC
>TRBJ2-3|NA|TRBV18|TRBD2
CASSPSAGGTDTQYF
TGTGCCAGCTCACCATCCGCGGGGGGCACAGATACGCAGTATTTT
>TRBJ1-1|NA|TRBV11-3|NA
CASSAVRDTEAFF
TGTGCCAGCAGCGCAGTCCGGGACACTGAAGCTTTCTTT
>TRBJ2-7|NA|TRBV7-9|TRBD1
CASSLETGDEQYF
TGTGCCAGCAGCTTGGAGACAGGGGACGAGCAGTACTTC
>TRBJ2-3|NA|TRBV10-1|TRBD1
CASSESRTGSTDTQYF
TGCGCCAGCAGTGAGTCGAGGACAGGGAGCACAGATACGCAGTATTTT
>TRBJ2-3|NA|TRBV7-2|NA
CASKTFTSTDTQYF
TGTGCCAGCAAAACTTTCACTAGCACAGATACGCAGTATTTT
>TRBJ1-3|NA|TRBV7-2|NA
CASSPRQSSGNTIYF
TGTGCCAGCAGCCCAAGACAGAGCTCTGGAAACACCATATATTTT
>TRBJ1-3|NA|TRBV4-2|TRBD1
CASSPWTGRDMVSGNTIYF
TGTGCCAGCAGCCCTTGGACAGGGCGCGATATGGTCTCTGGAAACACCATATATTTT
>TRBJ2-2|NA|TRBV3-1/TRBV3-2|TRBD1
CASSQWWTGGSTGELFF
TGTGCCAGCAGCCAATGGTGGACAGGGGGCAGCACCGGGGAGCTGTTTTTT
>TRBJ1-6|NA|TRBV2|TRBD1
CASSRQGGDNSPLHF
TGTGCCAGCAGTAGACAGGGAGGCGACAATTCACCCCTCCACTTT
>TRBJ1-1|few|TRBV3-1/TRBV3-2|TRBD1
CASSHWDRVAEAFF
TGTGCCAGCAGCCATTGGGACAGGGTCGCTGAAGCTTTCTTT
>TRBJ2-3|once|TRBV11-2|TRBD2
CASSRGLGAGGRSTDTQYF
TGTGCCAGCAGCCGCGGTCTTGGCGCGGGGGGGCGTAGCACAGATACGCAGTATTTT
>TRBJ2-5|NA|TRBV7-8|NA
CASTWGLANEETQYF
TGTGCCAGCACCTGGGGCTTGGCTAATGAAGAGACCCAGTACTTC
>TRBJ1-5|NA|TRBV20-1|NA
CSASGSAAGGRRINQPQHF
TGCAGTGCTAGTGGGTCCGCTGCGGGGGGGCGTAGGATCAATCAGCCCCAGCATTTT
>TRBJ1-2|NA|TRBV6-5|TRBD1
CASNDRGGYTF
TGTGCCAGCAACGACAGGGGAGGCTACACCTTC
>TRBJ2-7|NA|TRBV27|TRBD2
CASSLSSSGVREQYF
TGTGCCAGCAGTCTCTCTTCTAGCGGGGTAAGAGAGCAGTACTTC
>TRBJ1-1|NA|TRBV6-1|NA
CASSEDRVVGLTEAFF
TGTGCCAGCAGTGAAGACAGGGTGGTCGGGCTGACTGAAGCTTTCTTT
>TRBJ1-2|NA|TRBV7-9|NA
CASSLSPEGVYGYTF
TGTGCCAGCAGCCTCTCCCCCGAAGGGGTCTATGGCTACACCTTC
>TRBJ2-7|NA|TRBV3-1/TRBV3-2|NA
CASSQGARTEQYF
TGTGCCAGCAGCCAGGGCGCCCGTACCGAGCAGTACTTC
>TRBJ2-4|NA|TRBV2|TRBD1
CASSAGQGANGIQYF
TGTGCCAGCAGTGCTGGACAGGGGGCGAATGGTATTCAGTACTTC
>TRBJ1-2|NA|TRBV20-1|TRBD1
CSAAPGQGFF
TGCAGTGCTGCCCCGGGACAGGGGTTCTTC
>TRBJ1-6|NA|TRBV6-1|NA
CASSEKSSYNSPLHF
TGTGCCAGCAGTGAAAAGAGCTCCTATAATTCACCCCTCCACTTT
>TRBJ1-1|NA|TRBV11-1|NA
CASSFSREAFF
TGTGCCAGCAGTTTCTCCCGGGAAGCTTTCTTT
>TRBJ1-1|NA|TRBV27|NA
CASSLFASLADTEAFF
TGTGCCAGCAGTTTATTCGCCAGTCTGGCGGACACTGAAGCTTTCTTT
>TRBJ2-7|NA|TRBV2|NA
CASTGFGEQYF
TGTGCCAGCACAGGGTTTGGCGAGCAGTACTTC
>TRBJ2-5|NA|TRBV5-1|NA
CASSSGGAQGETQYF
TGCGCCAGCTCCTCCGGCGGGGCCCAAGGGGAGACCCAGTACTTC
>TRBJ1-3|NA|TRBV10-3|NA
CAISDAGTLGNTIYF
TGTGCCATCAGTGACGCCGGGACACTAGGAAACACCATATATTTT